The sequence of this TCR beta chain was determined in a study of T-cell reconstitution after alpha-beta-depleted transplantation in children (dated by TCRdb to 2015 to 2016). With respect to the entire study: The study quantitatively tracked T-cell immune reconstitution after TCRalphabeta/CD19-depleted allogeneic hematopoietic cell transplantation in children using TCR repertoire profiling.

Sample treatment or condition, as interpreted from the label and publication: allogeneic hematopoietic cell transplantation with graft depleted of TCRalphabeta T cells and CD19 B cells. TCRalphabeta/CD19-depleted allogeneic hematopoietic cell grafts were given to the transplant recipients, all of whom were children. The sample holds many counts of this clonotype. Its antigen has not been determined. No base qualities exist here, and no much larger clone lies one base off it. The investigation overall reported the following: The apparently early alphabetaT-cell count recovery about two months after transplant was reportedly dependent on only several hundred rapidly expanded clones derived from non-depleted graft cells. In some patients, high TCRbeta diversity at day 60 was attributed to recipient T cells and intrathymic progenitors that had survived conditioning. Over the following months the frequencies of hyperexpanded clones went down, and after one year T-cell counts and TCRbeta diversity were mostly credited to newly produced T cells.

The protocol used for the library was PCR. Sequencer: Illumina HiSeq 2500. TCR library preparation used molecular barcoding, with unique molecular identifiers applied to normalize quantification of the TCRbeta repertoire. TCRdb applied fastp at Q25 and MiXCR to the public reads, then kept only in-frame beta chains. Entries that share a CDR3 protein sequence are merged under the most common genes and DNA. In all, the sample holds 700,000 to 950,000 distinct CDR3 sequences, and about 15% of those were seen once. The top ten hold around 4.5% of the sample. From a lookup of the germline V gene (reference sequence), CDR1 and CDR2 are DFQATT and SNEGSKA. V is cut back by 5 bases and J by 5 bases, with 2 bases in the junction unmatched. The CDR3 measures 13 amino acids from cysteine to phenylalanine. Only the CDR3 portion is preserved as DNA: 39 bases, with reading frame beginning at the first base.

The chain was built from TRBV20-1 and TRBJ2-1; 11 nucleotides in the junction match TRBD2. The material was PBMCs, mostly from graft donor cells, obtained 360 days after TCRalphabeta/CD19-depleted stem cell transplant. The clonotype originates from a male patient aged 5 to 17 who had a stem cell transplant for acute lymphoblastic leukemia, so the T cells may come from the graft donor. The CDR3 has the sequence CSAATSGNNEQFF. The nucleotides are TGCAGTGCTGCGACTAGCGGGAACAATGAGCAGTTCTTC.